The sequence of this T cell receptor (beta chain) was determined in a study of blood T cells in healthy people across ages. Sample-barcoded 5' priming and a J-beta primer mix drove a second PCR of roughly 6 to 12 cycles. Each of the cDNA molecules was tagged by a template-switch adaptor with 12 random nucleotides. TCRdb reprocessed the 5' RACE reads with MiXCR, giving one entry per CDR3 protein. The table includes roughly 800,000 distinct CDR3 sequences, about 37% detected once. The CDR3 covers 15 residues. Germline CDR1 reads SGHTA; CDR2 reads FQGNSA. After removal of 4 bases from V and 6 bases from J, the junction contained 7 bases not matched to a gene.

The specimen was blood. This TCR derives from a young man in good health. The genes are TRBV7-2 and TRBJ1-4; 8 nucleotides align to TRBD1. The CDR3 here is CASSSQGARDEKLFF. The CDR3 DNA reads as TGTGCCAGCAGCTCCCAGGGGGCGAGGGATGAAAAACTGTTTTTT. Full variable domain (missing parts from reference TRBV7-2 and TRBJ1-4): GAGVSQSPSNKVTEKGKDVELRCDPISGHTALYWYRQSLGQGLEFLIYFQGNSAPDKSGLPSDRFSAERTGGSVSTLTIQRTQQEDSAVYLCASSSQGARDEKLFFGSGTQLSVL.